The entry below describes one TCR beta chain. Its cognate antigen has yet to be identified. The record has no base qualities; no much larger clone is one base away. In the germline V gene, CDR1 corresponds to KGHSH and CDR2 to LQKENI. The CDR3 goes from the cysteine to the phenylalanine over 14 residues. Of all the DNA, just the CDR3 is kept, 42 bases in frame from base 1. V is clipped by 3 bases and J by 7 bases, and the sequence between their germline boundaries is 13 bases long. The data were obtained in a study of response to subunit inactivated influenza vaccine (dated by TCRdb to the late 2010s). In the study overall: To follow how T cells responded to a trivalent subunit inactivated influenza vaccine, the researchers relied on deep quantitative profiling of the T cell receptor repertoire. Summary of the overall study and its limitations: According to the authors, only a limited number of new T cells may be recruited by each seasonal influenza vaccination.

To prepare the library, RT-PCR was applied. Data came from an Illumina HiSeq 2500. TCRdb reprocessed the public reads (quality trimming at Q25 with fastp, clone calling with MiXCR) and kept in-frame beta chains. Under each unique CDR3 protein, matching rows form one entry showing the most common genes and DNA. A total of approximately 490,000 distinct CDR3 sequences appear in this sample, approximately 7.2% of them only once. The top ten hold about an eighth of the sample. The rearrangement combines TRBV18 with TRBJ2-1; the D gene is perhaps TRBD2, on 6 matching bases. Sample: PBMCs from blood, taken less than 30 months after vaccination. The receptor comes from a man aged 50-75 years who received an inactivated influenza vaccine. Donor details come from another sample of the same person, matched by shared clones. The DNA is as follows: TGTGCCAGCTCACCGAGCCCGGGGAGGAATGAGCAGTTCTTC. It encodes CASSPSPGRNEQFF.